Each of the 28 T cell receptor beta chains below was sequenced from the same sample in a study of T cell responses to AZD1222 COVID-19 vaccine. Assay used: immunoSEQ multiplex PCR; TCRdb lists only in-frame clones, some missing. In the table there are about 190,000 clones, 75% to 90% of which are singletons. The sample was peripheral blood, taken on day 0 of AZD1222 vaccination. The receptors come from an adult in good health.

This chain connects TRBV6-5 to TRBJ1-4, with unresolved D. This CDR3 region has 15 residues. Trimming shortened V by 0 bases and J by 8 bases, and 13 bases separated the two germline ends. Looked up from germline, CDR1 is MNHEY and CDR2 is SVGAGI. The CDR3 is CASSYSSFPTEKLFF. The CDR3 region has the DNA TGTGCCAGCAGTTACTCTTCTTTCCCAACCGAAAAACTGTTTTTT.

This clone was seen more than once but under ten times. V gene TRBV5-1 combines with J gene TRBJ2-7; D possibly corresponds to TRBD1 (5 bases). Trimming shortened V by 7 bases and J by 1 base, and 15 bases separated the two germline ends. Germline CDR1 is SGHRS and CDR2 is YFSETQ. The CDR3 is 14 residues long. The CDR3 loop reads CASGRETASYEQYV. CDR3 nucleotides: TGCGCCAGCGGCCGCGAGACAGCTTCCTACGAGCAGTACGTC.

The rearrangement links TRBV14 to TRBJ2-1; D is unresolved. The CDR3 is 15 amino acids. Germline assignment: CDR1 SGHDN and CDR2 FVKESK. The V end lost 5 bases, the J end lost 0 bases, and 11 bases lay between the germline ends. The CDR3 sequence is CASSSHTSSYNEQFF. Written as DNA, the CDR3 is TGTGCCAGCAGCTCCCACACGAGCTCCTACAATGAGCAGTTCTTC.

This rearrangement joins TRBV19 to TRBJ2-2; D remains unclear. The germline V gene has CDR1 LNHDA and CDR2 SQIVND (reference sequence). V was shortened by 3 bases and J by 1 base, with 6 bases between the two germline ends. The CDR3 sequence is 14 residues long. DNA of the CDR3: TGTGCCAGTAGTATTTACAAGAACACCGGGGAGCTGTTTTTT. This translates into CASSIYKNTGELFF.

This clone has just one count. The gene calls are TRBV27 and TRBJ1-4; D is possibly TRBD1 (6 bases). The CDR3 totals 15 residues. V shed 8 bases and J shed 6 bases, with 19 bases lying between them. In germline, CDR1 is MNHEY, CDR2 SMNVEV (reference sequence). The CDR3 nucleotides read TGTGCCAGCGTACCCCTACAGGGCTGGGATGAAAAACTGTTTTTT. This encodes CASVPLQGWDEKLFF.

The CDR3 spells CASSLGLAGGKYNEQFF. The CDR3 nucleotides read TGTGCCAGCAGCTTAGGACTAGCGGGGGGGAAATACAATGAGCAGTTCTTC. The V gene is TRBV7-9, the J gene TRBJ2-1, with 14 bases identical to TRBD2. The CDR3 has 17 residues. The V gene end was trimmed by 1 base and the J gene end by 4 bases; junction bases not matched to a gene: 3. The germline V gene has CDR1 SEHNR and CDR2 FQNEAQ (reference sequence).

This clone was seen only a few times. The chain couples TRBV5-6 to TRBJ2-2, with D unclear. The length of the CDR3 is 15 residues. Trimming cost V 2 bases and J 8 bases, with 16 bases left between them. From germline, CDR1 is SGHDT and CDR2 YYEEEE. The CDR3 sequence is CASSLRRVALGELFF. The CDR3 DNA follows: TGTGCCAGCAGCTTAAGACGGGTAGCTTTGGGGGAGCTGTTTTTT.

V gene TRBV27 combines with J gene TRBJ2-1; D assignment may be TRBD1 or TRBD2 (6 bases each). The V gene lost 0 bases and the J gene lost 3 bases, with 12 bases spanning the gap. In germline, CDR1 is MNHEY, CDR2 SMNVEV (reference sequence). CDR3 size: 16 residues. CDR3 sequence reads: CASSLSAGHLYNEQFF. CDR3 nucleotides: TGTGCCAGCAGTTTATCGGCGGGACACCTCTACAATGAGCAGTTCTTC.

The chain has TRBV2 and TRBJ1-2; 9 bases align to TRBD1. Trimming cost V 9 bases and J 1 base; bases outside gene matches: 3. Germline V lookup: CDR1 SNHLY, CDR2 FYNNEI. CDR3 length: 13 residues. CDR3 loop: CARQDRGNYGYTF. The CDR3 DNA reads as TGTGCCAGACAGGACAGGGGTAACTATGGCTACACCTTC.

J is TRBJ1-3 and V is TRBV2; weak D call: TRBD1 (5 bases). Germline assignment: CDR1 SNHLY and CDR2 FYNNEI. CDR3 length equals 13 residues. Trimming left V 6 bases short and J 3 bases short, with 9 bases between. CDR3 amino acids: CASRTGLGNTIYF. CDR3 nucleotides: TGTGCCAGCAGAACGGGGCTTGGAAACACCATATATTTT.

The chain employs TRBV21-1 and TRBJ1-6. TRBV21-1 is shown as a pseudogene. The CDR3 totals 16 residues. CDR3 bases: TGTGCCAGCAGCATCCCCATGAAAATCTATAATTCACCCCTCCACTTT. Translated, it gives CASSIPMKIYNSPLHF.

This chain connects TRBV10-3 to TRBJ1-5; D is ambiguous. The CDR3 contains 11 residues. With 8 bases removed from V and 3 bases from J, the gap between germline ends came to 5 bases. The germline V gene has CDR1 ENHRY and CDR2 SYGVKD. The CDR3 region is CAIGSNQPQHF. Written as DNA, the CDR3 is TGTGCCATCGGGTCCAATCAGCCCCAGCATTTT.

The chain links TRBV7-9 to TRBJ1-3; 7 nucleotides align to TRBD1. The ends lost 2 bases at V and 0 bases at J; junction bases unmatched: 4. The germline V gene encodes CDR1 SEHNR and CDR2 FQNEAQ (reference sequence). The length of the CDR3 is 16 residues. CDR3 amino acids: CASSLQAGGSGNTIYF. CDR3 DNA sequence: TGTGCCAGCAGCTTACAGGCAGGGGGCTCTGGAAACACCATATATTTT. The full variable domain, its missing parts supplied by reference TRBV7-9 and TRBJ1-3, is DTGVSQNPRHKITKRGQNVTFRCDPISEHNRLYWYRQTLGQGPEFLTYFQNEAQLEKSRLLSDRFSAERPKGSFSTLEIQRTEQGDSAMYLCASSLQAGGSGNTIYFGEGSWLTVV.

The V gene is TRBV27, the J gene TRBJ2-3, with D tentatively TRBD1 (6 bases). CDR1 is MNHEY and CDR2 is SMNVEV in the germline V gene (reference sequence). V shed 4 bases and J shed 3 bases, with 11 bases lying between them. The CDR3 loop spans 14 amino acids. CDR3 bases: TGTGCCAGCAGTTCGTACAGGGTGACAGATACGCAGTATTTT. Protein: CASSSYRVTDTQYF.

The gene calls are TRBV5-6 and TRBJ2-3; TRBD2 matches 12 bases. Germline values: CDR1 SGHDT, CDR2 YYEEEE. The CDR3 covers 15 residues. V lost 3 bases to trimming and J lost 9 bases; unmatched junction nucleotides: 8. CDR3 coding DNA: TGTGCCAGCAGCTACCGACTAGCGGGGGCGGAAACGCAGTATTTT. Translated, it gives CASSYRLAGAETQYF.

V gene TRBV19 combines with J gene TRBJ1-5, with D possibly matching TRBD1 (6 bases). Germline CDR1 and CDR2: LNHDA and SQIVND (reference sequence). V was trimmed by 6 bases and J by 3 bases, leaving 9 bases between them. The CDR3 totals 13 residues. CDR3 coding DNA: TGTGCCAGTAGGACAGGTCTCAATCAGCCCCAGCATTTT. Amino acids: CASRTGLNQPQHF.

On this clone itself: One junction end does not reproduce the germline sequence, and a read error may be involved. The chain employs TRBV11-2 and TRBJ2-1, with 14 bases identical to TRBD2. Germline V gives CDR1 SGHAT, CDR2 FQNNGV. This CDR3 region has 13 residues. CDR3 protein: CASSTGTSGGVLF. CDR3 in DNA: TGTGCCAGCAGCACAGGGACTAGCGGGGGAGTTCTCTTC. Full variable domain (outside the CDR3, taken from reference TRBV11-2 and TRBJ2-1): EAGVAQSPRYKIIEKRQSVAFWCNPISGHATLYWYQQILGQGPKLLIQFQNNGVVDDSQLPKDRFSAERLKGVDSTLKIQPAKLEDSAVYLCASSTGTSGGVLFGPGTRLTVL.

This clone was seen just once. The gene calls are TRBV19 and TRBJ2-1, with 13 bases lining up with TRBD2. The CDR3 loop spans 17 amino acids. The V segment lost 5 bases and the J segment 5 bases; nucleotides outside the gene matches: 9. The germline CDR1 and CDR2 sequences are LNHDA and SQIVND (reference sequence). CDR3 sequence reads: CASSLRRTSGGHNEQFF. The CDR3 DNA is TGTGCCAGTAGTCTTCGACGGACTAGCGGGGGACACAATGAGCAGTTCTTC.

This chain links TRBV7-8 with TRBJ1-4, with 9 bases aligning to TRBD1. The CDR3 is made up of 18 amino acids. Per germline, CDR1 SGHVS and CDR2 FQNEAQ. Trimming took 1 base from V and 4 from J; bases not matched to a gene: 10. CDR3 in DNA: TGTGCCAGCAGCTTAGTGTGGGGACAGGGACCGGATAATGAAAAACTGTTTTTT. This translates into CASSLVWGQGPDNEKLFF.

J is TRBJ1-4 and V is TRBV27, with D possibly being TRBD1 (5 bases). V was cut by 2 bases and J by 5 bases, with 9 bases left in between. This CDR3 region has 14 residues. Germline V gene data show CDR1 as MNHEY and CDR2 as SMNVEV (reference sequence). The CDR3 is CASSLVTANEKLFF. The CDR3 DNA is TGTGCCAGCAGTTTAGTGACAGCAAATGAAAAACTGTTTTTT.

The chain uses TRBV6-5 and TRBJ1-2; tentatively, D is TRBD1 (6 bases). The germline CDR1 and CDR2 sequences are MNHEY and SVGAGI. CDR3 length: 16 residues. The V end was cut by 4 bases, the J end by 4 bases, with 19 bases between. This CDR3 is CASSLLLGGGRYGYTF. The CDR3 DNA reads TGTGCCAGCAGTTTACTCCTCGGAGGGGGACGCTATGGCTACACCTTC.

Here the CDR3 reads CASSLGRGDTQYF. The CDR3 nucleotides are TGTGCCAGCAGCTTAGGGCGGGGAGATACGCAGTATTTT. The V call is TRBV7-8, the J call TRBJ2-3; D might be TRBD2 (6 bases). CDR1 is SGHVS, CDR2 FQNEAQ, per germline. Deletions cut 1 base from V and 5 bases from J, with 7 bases between. CDR3 length: 13 residues.

V is TRBV11-1 and J is TRBJ2-7, with D tentatively TRBD1 (6 bases). Germline CDR1 reads SGHAT; CDR2 reads FQDESV (reference sequence). V lost 6 bases and J 6 bases, leaving 12 bases between the germline ends. This CDR3 contains 12 residues. The CDR3 nucleotides are TGTGCCAGCAGGCCGGGACACCCCGAGCAGTACGTC. Amino acid sequence: CASRPGHPEQYV.

In this sample, this clone turned up once. The chain recombines TRBV3-1 (or the pseudogene TRBV3-2) with TRBJ2-1; 11 positions match TRBD2. With V trimmed by 6 bases and J by 8 bases, 6 bases remained unmatched. Germline CDR1 is LGHDT and CDR2 is YNNKEL (reference sequence). The CDR3 loop spans 14 amino acids. DNA for the CDR3: TGTGCCAGCAGTCTTAGCGGGGGGGCTTATGAGCAGTTCTTC. Its translation: CASSLSGGAYEQFF.

This clone was counted a few times. The rearrangement uses TRBV28 and TRBJ1-5; maybe TRBD1 (6 bases). The CDR3 is 12 amino acids. V lost 7 bases and J lost 4, with 8 bases in between. Germline V lookup: CDR1 MDHEN, CDR2 SYDVKM. CDR3 residues: CASNTGNQPQHF. In DNA, the CDR3 is TGTGCCAGCAACACAGGGAATCAGCCCCAGCATTTT.

In its sample, this clone was seen a few times. This chain joins TRBV5-1 and TRBJ1-3; the D gene is possibly TRBD1 (6 bases). CDR1 and CDR2 (germline): SGHRS, YFSETQ. The CDR3 is 16 residues long. Trimming shortened V by 5 bases and J by 1 base, and 16 bases separated the two germline ends. CDR3 DNA sequence: TGCGCCAGCAGACCCGCGGGGACACCTTCTGGAAACACCATATATTTT. Amino acids: CASRPAGTPSGNTIYF.

DNA of the CDR3: TGCGCCAGCAGCCAAGATCGGTCTAGCACGGCGGACGGGGAGCTGTTTTTT. As protein: CASSQDRSSTADGELFF. The V and J genes are TRBV4-1 and TRBJ2-2, with a weak D call TRBD2 (5 bases). The germline V gene encodes CDR1 MGHRA and CDR2 YSYEKL. This CDR3 spans 17 amino acids. V gave up 0 bases and J gave up 7 bases, with 18 bases separating them.

The chain is built from TRBV5-1 and TRBJ2-2; unclear D gene. This CDR3 region has 16 residues. CDR1 is SGHRS and CDR2 is YFSETQ in the germline V gene. Trimming shortened V by 0 bases and J by 5 bases, and 14 bases separated the two germline ends. The CDR3 DNA reads as TGCGCCAGCAGCTTGGCGGCGGCCGTGGGGACCGGGGAGCTGTTTTTT. This encodes CASSLAAAVGTGELFF.